The T cell receptor beta chain under discussion was sequenced for a study of shared clonotypes between healthy human individuals. Study-wide background: Those who served as donors were a couple of women and three men between the ages of 18 and 49.

A remark on this clone: The antigen remains unidentified. The sample carries other DNA sequences with the same CDR3.

All donors were Caucasian adults living in Nashville, Tennessee. Investigators divided CD4+ cells into CD45RA+ naive and CD45RA-negative memory subsets. Germline V gives CDR1 SGDLS, CDR2 YYNGEE. The V gene end was trimmed by 0 bases and the J gene end by 4 bases; junction bases not matched to a gene: 6. This CDR3 is built from 15 residues. General observations from the study: Generally, estimated richness proved larger in naive subsets than it did in memory subsets.

TCRdb keeps only in-frame clones here, not all; method: immunoSEQ multiplex PCR. The data hold approximately 2,000,000 clones, with around 92% observed a single time. This chain connects TRBV9 to TRBJ1-2; 7 bases map to TRBD1. The TCR sequence derives from a man younger than 35 in good health. Some clones in this sample may be carry-over from other donors' samples. The sample was naive CD4+ T cells from PBMCs. As to subset: CD45RA+ positively selected. CDR3 region: CASSVEAGGVYGYTF. The CDR3 DNA is TGTGCCAGCAGCGTAGAGGCAGGGGGGGTCTATGGCTACACCTTC. The complete variable domain, with remaining parts taken from reference TRBV9 and TRBJ1-2, reads DSGVTQTPKHLITATGQRVTLRCSPRSGDLSVYWYQQSLDQGLQFLIQYYNGEERAKGNILERFSAQQFPDLHSELNLSSLELGDSALYFCASSVEAGGVYGYTFGSGTRLTVV.